These T cell receptor beta chains were read from a single sample in a study of T cell responses to AZD1222 COVID-19 vaccine. Sequencing was performed with immunoSEQ multiplex PCR; in TCRdb, only in-frame clones are kept and a portion is missing. The table has approximately 50,000 clones, 80% to 90% seen once. The sequences come from peripheral blood, collected 28 days after the second AZD1222 dose. Source of these receptors: an adult who received the AZD1222 COVID-19 vaccine. Both conserved end residues are part of each CDR3. D genes are given only for firm matches.

V gene,J gene,D gene,CDR3 DNA,CDR3 protein
TRBV2,TRBJ1-5,.,TGTGCCAGCAGCGCAGCCAGGGGCGGCAATCAGCCCCAGCATTTT,CASSAARGGNQPQHF
TRBV7-9,TRBJ2-1,TRBD1,TGTGCCAGCACCTGGAGGACAGGTCACAATGAGCAGTTCTTC,CASTWRTGHNEQFF
TRBV3-1/TRBV3-2,TRBJ2-1,.,TGTGCCAGCAGCCAAGGTGTGGGAGGAGTCCTTTTCAATGAGCAGTTCTTC,CASSQGVGGVLFNEQFF
TRBV6-5,TRBJ2-1,.,TGTGCCAGCAGTTATGGCCTAGGGGCGTACAATGAGCAGTTCTTC,CASSYGLGAYNEQFF
TRBV11-2,TRBJ1-1,.,TGTGCCAGCAGCACGCCACCTGGTGGTCAAATGAACACTGAAGCTTTCTTT,CASSTPPGGQMNTEAFF
TRBV7-3,TRBJ2-1,TRBD2,TGTGCCAGCAGCTCGGGACTAGCGAGGATTAATGAGCAGTTCTTC,CASSSGLARINEQFF
TRBV10-1,TRBJ2-7,.,TGCGCCAGCAGTGAGTCTCAGCGGTCCTCCTACGAGCAGTACTTC,CASSESQRSSYEQYF
TRBV2,TRBJ2-7,.,TGTGCCAGCAGTGAAGTGAGAGGGGTGGCCTACGAGCAGTACTTC,CASSEVRGVAYEQYF
TRBV12-5,TRBJ2-3,.,TGTGCTAGTGGTTTCGACATTATGGATACGCAGTATTTT,CASGFDIMDTQYF
TRBV6-5,TRBJ2-1,TRBD2,TGTGCCAGCAGTTGGCTAGCGGGAGTCGAGAATGAGCAGTTCTTC,CASSWLAGVENEQFF
TRBV11-3,TRBJ2-5,.,TGTGCCAGCAGCCTGGGCTCGGGGGAAGAGACCCAGTACTTC,CASSLGSGEETQYF
TRBV6-1,TRBJ2-7,.,TGTGCCAGCAGTGAAGTGGGGTTACGCTACGAGCAGTACTTC,CASSEVGLRYEQYF
TRBV12-5,TRBJ1-4,.,TGTGCTAGTGGTTTCTCGGGTAGGGAAAAACTGTTTTTT,CASGFSGREKLFF
TRBV18,TRBJ1-5,TRBD1,TGTGCCAGCTCACGGGCCGACAGGGATAGCAATCAGCCCCAGCATTTT,CASSRADRDSNQPQHF